Below are 15 T cell receptor beta chains sequenced from a single sample in a study of CD8+CD57+ T cells in acquired aplastic anemia. Genomic DNA was employed as the template in profiling TCR beta VDJ and CDR3. TCRdb redid the calling of the reads with MiXCR, one entry per CDR3 protein. The data contain around 290,000 distinct CDR3 sequences, roughly 59% of them singletons. Whoever was chosen for sequencing had shown CD8+CD57+ cell expansion by flow cytometry. Sequenced: sorted CD4+, CD8+, or CD8+CD57+ T cells (not recorded which) from PBMCs. Source of these receptors: a human donor with aplastic anemia.

This sequence joins TRBV20-1 and TRBJ2-5, with 13 bases identical to TRBD2. Looked up from germline, CDR1 is DFQATT and CDR2 is SNEGSKA (reference sequence). The V gene end was trimmed by 5 bases and the J gene end by 4 bases; junction bases not matched to a gene: 4. CDR3 size: 14 residues. DNA of the CDR3: TGCAGTGCTCAACTAGCGGGAGGGGGAGAGACCCAGTACTTC. Its protein product is CSAQLAGGGETQYF.

About this clonotype itself: The conserved closing phenylalanine or tryptophan is absent in this CDR3, likely reflecting a read error. The chain carries TRBV20-1 and TRBJ2-7; 8 positions match TRBD1. There are 14 residues in the CDR3. Looked up from germline, CDR1 is DFQATT and CDR2 is SNEGSKA (reference sequence). The V segment lost 6 bases and the J segment 7 bases; nucleotides outside the gene matches: 14. The CDR3 region has the DNA TGCAGTGCCCTCAGCCGGACAGGGTTTGGTGAGCAGTACCTC. Residues: CSALSRTGFGEQYL.

This clonotype was recorded only once. This chain joins TRBV5-1 and TRBJ2-7; 8 bases match TRBD1. Germline V CDR1 and CDR2: SGHRS, YFSETQ. Germline trimming cut 7 bases from V and 2 bases from J; bases unmatched to any gene: 5. The CDR3 runs to 13 residues. This chain's CDR3 is CASGLDRAYEQYF. CDR3 DNA: TGCGCCAGCGGCCTGGACAGGGCCTACGAGCAGTACTTC.

The chain uses TRBV12-3 or TRBV12-4 and TRBJ1-5, with 7 bases matching TRBD1. Trimming cost V 5 bases and J 3 bases; bases outside gene matches: 10. The CDR3 length is 16 residues. The CDR3 DNA is TGTGCCAGCAGTCCCAGCGGGGGACAGCTCAATCAGCCCCAGCATTTT. Protein sequence: CASSPSGGQLNQPQHF.

The chain couples TRBV6-6 to TRBJ1-2; D possibly corresponds to TRBD1 (5 bases). V was trimmed by 7 bases and J by 4 bases, leaving 16 bases between them. CDR1 and CDR2 from the germline V gene are MNHNY and SVGAGI (reference sequence). This CDR3 has 14 amino acids. DNA of the CDR3: TGTGCCAGCACCCCGGGACGGAGAGCCTATGGCTACACCTTC. Protein: CASTPGRRAYGYTF.

In the case of this clonotype: The missing conserved phenylalanine or tryptophan at the end of this CDR3 makes a read error likely. V gene TRBV20-1 combines with J gene TRBJ1-5; a weak D match, TRBD1 (5 bases). Trimming stripped 4 bases from V and 6 bases from J, with 13 bases between. CDR3 length: 13 amino acids. In germline, CDR1 is DFQATT, CDR2 SNEGSKA (reference sequence). CDR3 sequence (DNA): TGCAGTGCTAACCTGGGGGGTTGTCAGCCCCAGCATTCT. Protein sequence: CSANLGGCQPQHS.

The chain employs TRBV9 and TRBJ2-3; TRBD2 aligns across 8 bases. J lost 3 bases, V lost 4 bases, and 10 bases had no gene match. Germline V CDR1 and CDR2: SGDLS, YYNGEE. CDR3 length: 16 amino acids. The CDR3 here is CASSPLSGGGTDTQYF. CDR3 sequence (DNA): TGTGCCAGCAGCCCTTTGTCGGGAGGGGGGACAGATACGCAGTATTTT.

The chain links TRBV11-2 to TRBJ2-7, with D unresolved. CDR3 size: 14 residues. The ends were cut back, 1 base at V and 0 bases at J, with 7 bases in the middle. Germline CDR1 and CDR2: SGHAT and FQNNGV. This CDR3 is CASSLGVGSYEQYF. The CDR3 DNA reads TGTGCCAGCAGCTTAGGTGTGGGCTCCTACGAGCAGTACTTC.

V usage is TRBV19 and J usage is TRBJ1-2; D unresolved. From germline, CDR1 is LNHDA and CDR2 SQIVND (reference sequence). V was cut by 8 bases and J by 2 bases, with 9 bases left in between. The CDR3 totals 12 residues. This chain's CDR3 is CASCDTNYGYTF. CDR3 sequence (DNA): TGTGCCAGTTGCGACACCAACTATGGCTACACCTTC.

This clonotype was counted between two and nine times. The V and J genes are TRBV19 and TRBJ1-2; perhaps TRBD1 as D (5 bases). Trimming took off 3 bases at V and 4 bases at J, with 15 bases between the two ends. The CDR3 spans 15 residues. Germline CDR1 is LNHDA and CDR2 is SQIVND (reference sequence). This chain's CDR3 is CASSIGTAGGYGYTF. CDR3 nucleotide sequence: TGTGCCAGTAGTATTGGGACCGCAGGCGGCTATGGCTACACCTTC. The variable domain in full, with the rest retrieved from reference TRBV19 and TRBJ1-2, is DGGITQSPKYLFRKEGQNVTLSCEQNLNHDAMYWYRQDPGQGLRLIYYSQIVNDFQKGDIAEGYSVSREKKESFPLTVTSAQKNPTAFYLCASSIGTAGGYGYTFGSGTRLTVV.

The chain is built from TRBV7-8 and TRBJ1-1; D uncertain. Germline assignment: CDR1 SGHVS and CDR2 FQNEAQ. The V end lost 7 bases, the J end lost 1 base, and 10 bases lay between the germline ends. This CDR3 region has 13 residues. The CDR3 bases are TGTGCCAGCATGGGGAGGTGGAACACTGAAGCTTTCTTT. Residues: CASMGRWNTEAFF.

The V and J genes are TRBV20-1 and TRBJ2-2; a possible D gene is TRBD2 (5 bases). The germline gives CDR1 DFQATT, CDR2 SNEGSKA (reference sequence). The V gene lost 0 bases and the J gene lost 3 bases, with 14 bases spanning the gap. The CDR3 sequence is 16 residues long. The CDR3 DNA reads as TGCAGTGCTAGAGATTCTCTAGCCGGGGACACCGGGGAGCTGTTTTTT. Protein: CSARDSLAGDTGELFF.

This clonotype has at least ten counts. This chain connects TRBV6-1 to TRBJ2-5; possible D gene TRBD2, 7 bases. Germline V gives CDR1 MNHNS, CDR2 SASEGT. Trimming left V 10 bases short and J 3 bases short, with 18 bases between. The CDR3 sequence is 14 residues long. The CDR3 spells CATTFSGGEETQYF. The CDR3 DNA follows: TGTGCCACTACATTCTCGGGGGGCGAAGAGACCCAGTACTTC.

The J gene is TRBJ1-5, the V gene TRBV10-2, with D maybe TRBD1 (6 bases). CDR3 length equals 12 residues. V dropped 7 bases and J dropped 2 bases, with 6 bases sitting between them. Germline CDR1 is WSHSY and CDR2 is SAAADI. This chain's CDR3 is CASTGGNQPQHF. The CDR3, as DNA: TGCGCCAGCACAGGGGGCAATCAGCCCCAGCATTTT.

A note on this clonotype: The junction departs from the called germline gene at one end, perhaps through a read error. J is TRBJ2-4 and V is TRBV30, with 11 bases fitting TRBD2. The CDR3 is 16 residues long. Looked up from germline, CDR1 is GTSNPN and CDR2 is SVGIG (reference sequence). The DNA of the CDR3 is TGTGCCTGGAGTGTACCCGGGACTAGCGGCAAAAGCATTCAGTACTTC. Its protein product is CAWSVPGTSGKSIQYF.